This entry lists 5 T cell receptor beta chains sequenced from one sample in a study of blood T cell repertoires in COVID-19. Sequenced by immunoSEQ multiplex PCR; TCRdb stores in-frame clones only, minus some. Found here are around 220,000 clones, more than 70% of them singletons; the top ten hold 2% to 2.5%. The source material was peripheral blood. The receptors stem from a middle-aged woman who had recovered from COVID-19.

The genes are TRBV28 and TRBJ2-5; 7 bases fit TRBD2. Germline values: CDR1 MDHEN, CDR2 SYDVKM. Trimming took 8 bases from V and 4 from J; bases not matched to a gene: 4. CDR3 length: 12 residues. The CDR3 spells CASVGGGETQYF. The CDR3 region has the DNA TGTGCCAGCGTGGGGGGGGGAGAGACCCAGTACTTC.

J is TRBJ2-5 and V is TRBV5-1, with D uncertain. V gave up 5 bases and J gave up 5 bases, with 7 bases separating them. The CDR3 contains 11 residues. Germline V gene sequence: CDR1 SGHRS, CDR2 YFSETQ. The DNA for the CDR3 is TGCGCCAGCAGGGGCTGGGAGACCCAGTACTTC. Its protein is CASRGWETQYF.

The rearrangement joins TRBV19 to TRBJ1-2; D is undetermined. CDR1 and CDR2 from the germline V gene are LNHDA and SQIVND (reference sequence). The CDR3 length is 12 residues. V lost 7 bases and J lost 1, with 7 bases in between. In DNA, the CDR3 is TGTGCCAGTAAAACAGATAACTATGGCTACACCTTC. Its protein product is CASKTDNYGYTF.

The rearrangement links TRBV5-4 to TRBJ1-1, with D unclear. This CDR3 contains 14 residues. In germline, CDR1 is SGHNT, CDR2 YYREEE (reference sequence). Trimming removed 0 bases at V and 3 bases at J, with 9 bases between. DNA for the CDR3: TGTGCCAGCAGCTTGGGGCTAGACGACACTGAAGCTTTCTTT. Translated: CASSLGLDDTEAFF.

This clone was seen a single time. The chain carries TRBV11-3 and TRBJ1-2, with 7 bases identical to TRBD1. Trimming at V came to 4 bases and at J to 3 bases, leaving 11 bases not matched to a gene. The CDR3 has 16 residues. The germline V gene has CDR1 SGHNT and CDR2 YENEEA. The CDR3 sequence: CASSSTRDSYHYGYTF. CDR3 sequence (DNA): TGTGCCAGCAGCTCAACACGGGACAGCTACCACTATGGCTACACCTTC. Variable domain in full (rest from reference TRBV11-3 and TRBJ1-2): EAGVVQSPRYKIIEKKQPVAFWCNPISGHNTLYWYLQNLGQGPELLIRYENEEAVDDSQLPKDRFSAERLKGVDSTLKIQPAELGDSAVYLCASSSTRDSYHYGYTFGSGTRLTVV.